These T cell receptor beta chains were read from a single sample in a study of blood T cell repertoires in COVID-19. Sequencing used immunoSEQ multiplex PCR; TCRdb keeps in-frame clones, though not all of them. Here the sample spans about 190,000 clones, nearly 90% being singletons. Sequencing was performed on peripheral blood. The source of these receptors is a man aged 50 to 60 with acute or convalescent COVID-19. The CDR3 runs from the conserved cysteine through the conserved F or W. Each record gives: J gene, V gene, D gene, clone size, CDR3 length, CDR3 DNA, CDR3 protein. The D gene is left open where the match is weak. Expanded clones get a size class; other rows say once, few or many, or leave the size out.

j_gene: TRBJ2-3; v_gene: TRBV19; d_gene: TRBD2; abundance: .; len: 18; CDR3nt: TGTGCCAGTAGTATCTCCCCCTCGGCTAGCGGGTTCACAGATACGCAGTATTTT; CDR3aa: CASSISPSASGFTDTQYF
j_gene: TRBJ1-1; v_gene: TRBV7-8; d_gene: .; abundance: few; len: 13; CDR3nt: TGTGCCAGCAGCCAACAAGAGAACACTGAAGCTTTCTTT; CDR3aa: CASSQQENTEAFF
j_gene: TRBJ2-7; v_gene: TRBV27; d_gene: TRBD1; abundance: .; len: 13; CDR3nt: TGTGCCCCGCGGGGACAGGGGACGTGCGAGCAGTACTTC; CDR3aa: CAPRGQGTCEQYF
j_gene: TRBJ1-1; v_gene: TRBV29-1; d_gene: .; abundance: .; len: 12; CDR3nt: TGCAGCGCGCTAGGGGGAATCACTGAAGCTTTCTTT; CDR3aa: CSALGGITEAFF
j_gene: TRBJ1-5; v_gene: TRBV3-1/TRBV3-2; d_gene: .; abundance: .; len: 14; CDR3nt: TGTGCCAGCAGCCAAGATCAGGTGTCCCGGCCCCAGCATTTT; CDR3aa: CASSQDQVSRPQHF
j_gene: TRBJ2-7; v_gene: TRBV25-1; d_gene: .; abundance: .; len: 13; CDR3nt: TGTGCCAGCAGTGAATATTCAGGTTGGGAGCAGTACTTC; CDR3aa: CASSEYSGWEQYF
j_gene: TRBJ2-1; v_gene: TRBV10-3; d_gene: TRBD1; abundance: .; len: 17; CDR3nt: TGTGCCATCAGTGAGTCGAAAGGGGGCTATTCCTACAATGAGCAGTTCTTC; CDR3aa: CAISESKGGYSYNEQFF
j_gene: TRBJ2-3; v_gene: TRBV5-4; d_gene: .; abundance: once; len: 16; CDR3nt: TGTGCCCTCGCCAGGGAGGTTAACCCCGACTCAGATACGCAGTATTTT; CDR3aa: CALAREVNPDSDTQYF
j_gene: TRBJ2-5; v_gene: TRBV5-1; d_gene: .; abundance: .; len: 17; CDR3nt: TGCGCCAGCAGCTCAATGCCCCGGACTGGAGGACAAGAGACCCAGTACTTC; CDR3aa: CASSSMPRTGGQETQYF
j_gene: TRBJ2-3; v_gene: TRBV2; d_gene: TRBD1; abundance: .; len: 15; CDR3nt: TGTGCCAGCAGCACAGGGGGAGTGGGCACAGATACGCAGTATTTT; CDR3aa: CASSTGGVGTDTQYF
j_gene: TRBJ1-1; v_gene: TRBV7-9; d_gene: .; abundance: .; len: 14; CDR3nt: TGTGCCAGCAGCACTTTGCTGGGAGACACTGAAGCTTTCTTT; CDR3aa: CASSTLLGDTEAFF
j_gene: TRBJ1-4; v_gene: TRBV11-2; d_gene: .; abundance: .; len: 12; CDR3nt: TGTGCCAGCAGCGGTCGGGGGGAAAAACTGTTTTTT; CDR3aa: CASSGRGEKLFF
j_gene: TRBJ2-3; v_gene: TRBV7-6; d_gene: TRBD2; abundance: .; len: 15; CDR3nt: TGTGCCAGCAGCTTACTGGCGGGGGGCACAGATACGCAGTATTTT; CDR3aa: CASSLLAGGTDTQYF
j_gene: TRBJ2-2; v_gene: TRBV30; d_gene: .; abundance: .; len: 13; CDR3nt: TGTGCCTGGGCTGGTTCAGGGGACGGGGAGCTGTTTTTT; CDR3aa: CAWAGSGDGELFF
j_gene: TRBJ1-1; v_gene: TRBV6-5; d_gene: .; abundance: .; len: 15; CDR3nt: TGTGCCAGCAGTTACTCCAGTCAGGGTGTCACTGAAGCTTTCTTT; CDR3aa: CASSYSSQGVTEAFF
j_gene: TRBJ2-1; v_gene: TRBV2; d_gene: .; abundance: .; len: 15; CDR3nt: TGTGCCAGCAGGGAGAGGGACTGGAGTAGTAATGAGCAGTTCTTC; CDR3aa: CASRERDWSSNEQFF
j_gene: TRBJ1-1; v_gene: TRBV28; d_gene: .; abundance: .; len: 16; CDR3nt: TGTGCCAGCAGTTTAGTGGGGAGCCTCGGGAACACTGAAGCTTTCTTT; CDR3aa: CASSLVGSLGNTEAFF
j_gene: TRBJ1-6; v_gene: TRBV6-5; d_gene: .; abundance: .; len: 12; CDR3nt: TGTGCCAGCCGAGACAGAGATTCACCCCTCCACTTT; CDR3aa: CASRDRDSPLHF
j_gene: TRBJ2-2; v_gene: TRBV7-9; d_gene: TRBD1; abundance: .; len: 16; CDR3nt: TGTGCCAGCAGCTTTACAGGGGGCGCGAACACCGGGGAGCTGTTTTTT; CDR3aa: CASSFTGGANTGELFF
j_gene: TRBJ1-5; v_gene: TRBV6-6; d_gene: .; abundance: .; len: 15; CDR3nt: TGTGCCAGCAGTTACTCCGGACAGCCAAATCAGCCCCAGCATTTT; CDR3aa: CASSYSGQPNQPQHF